These T cell receptor beta chains were read from a single sample in a study of shared clonotypes between healthy human individuals. TCRdb keeps only in-frame clones here, not all; method: immunoSEQ multiplex PCR. The sample consists of 800,000 to 1,200,000 clones, about four fifths of them appearing once. Sequencing used memory CD4+ T cells from PBMCs. All receptors come from a man between 18 and 35 years old in good health. Some clones in this sample may be carry-over from other donors' samples. Each CDR3 is given with its conserved first and last residue. Each record gives: V gene, clone size, J gene, D gene, CDR3 DNA, CDR3 protein. A D gene is named only where the DNA matches it firmly. Rows give clone size only sometimes, using once, few, many, or a class for an expanded clone.

V gene: TRBV10-3; clone size: many; J gene: TRBJ2-2; D gene: .; CDR3 DNA: TGTGCCATCAGTGAGTCGGGCCCGGAGGGGGAGCTGTTTTTT; CDR3 protein: CAISESGPEGELFF
V gene: TRBV2; clone size: .; J gene: TRBJ2-5; D gene: .; CDR3 DNA: TGTGCCAGCAGGAGCTCACTAGGGACGGAGACCCAGTACTTC; CDR3 protein: CASRSSLGTETQYF
V gene: TRBV29-1; clone size: .; J gene: TRBJ2-3; D gene: TRBD2; CDR3 DNA: TGCAGCGTTGATTTCGTGACTAGCTCTCCCGCAGATACGCAGTATTTT; CDR3 protein: CSVDFVTSSPADTQYF
V gene: TRBV9; clone size: .; J gene: TRBJ2-1; D gene: .; CDR3 DNA: TGTGCCAGCAGCGTAAAGGGGGCCGGGGGAAATGAGCAGTTCTTC; CDR3 protein: CASSVKGAGGNEQFF
V gene: TRBV11-1; clone size: .; J gene: TRBJ2-7; D gene: .; CDR3 DNA: TGTGCCAGCAGCTTAGGCGTGGGCGACTACGAGCAGTACTTC; CDR3 protein: CASSLGVGDYEQYF
V gene: TRBV7-8; clone size: .; J gene: TRBJ1-2; D gene: TRBD1; CDR3 DNA: TGTGCCAGCAGCTCTCGGACAGGGGGCATTGGCTACACCTTC; CDR3 protein: CASSSRTGGIGYTF
V gene: TRBV19; clone size: once; J gene: TRBJ2-1; D gene: .; CDR3 DNA: TGTGCCAGCACTCGCGCGGTGAGCTCCTACAATGAGCAGTTCTTC; CDR3 protein: CASTRAVSSYNEQFF
V gene: TRBV18; clone size: .; J gene: TRBJ2-1; D gene: TRBD2; CDR3 DNA: TGTGCCAGCTCACCACCGAGGCTAGCGGGAGACAATGAGCAGTTCTTC; CDR3 protein: CASSPPRLAGDNEQFF
V gene: TRBV19; clone size: .; J gene: TRBJ2-1; D gene: .; CDR3 DNA: TGTGCCAGTAGGTTAGGGGCGGGAATCTCCTACAATGAGCAGTTCTTC; CDR3 protein: CASRLGAGISYNEQFF
V gene: TRBV5-4; clone size: few; J gene: TRBJ2-7; D gene: .; CDR3 DNA: TGTGCCAGCAGCCCTGACAGGTTCTACGAGCAGTACTTC; CDR3 protein: CASSPDRFYEQYF
V gene: TRBV5-1; clone size: .; J gene: TRBJ2-6; D gene: .; CDR3 DNA: TGCGCCAGCAGCTTACGGGCGAGCTCTGGGGCCAACGTCCTGACTTTC; CDR3 protein: CASSLRASSGANVLTF
V gene: TRBV6-5; clone size: .; J gene: TRBJ2-7; D gene: TRBD1; CDR3 DNA: TGTGCCAGCAGTTCGGGACAGATCGACGAGCAGTACTTC; CDR3 protein: CASSSGQIDEQYF
V gene: TRBV5-4; clone size: .; J gene: TRBJ1-1; D gene: TRBD1; CDR3 DNA: TGTGCCAGCACCAACACCGGGACAGCGAACACTGAAGCTTTCTTT; CDR3 protein: CASTNTGTANTEAFF
V gene: TRBV6-4; clone size: .; J gene: TRBJ2-3; D gene: .; CDR3 DNA: TGTGCCAGCAGTCATAGCGGAGCCGGCACAGATACGCAGTATTTT; CDR3 protein: CASSHSGAGTDTQYF
V gene: TRBV5-6; clone size: .; J gene: TRBJ2-7; D gene: TRBD2; CDR3 DNA: TGTGCCAGCAGCTTGGCCGGGCGCGGGAGGGCCTCCGAGCAGTACTTC; CDR3 protein: CASSLAGRGRASEQYF
V gene: TRBV5-1; clone size: .; J gene: TRBJ2-7; D gene: .; CDR3 DNA: TGCGCCAGCAGCTTTTCAGGCTCGTCCTACGAGCAGTACTTC; CDR3 protein: CASSFSGSSYEQYF
V gene: TRBV6-4; clone size: few; J gene: TRBJ2-1; D gene: .; CDR3 DNA: TGTGCCAGCAGTGACGCCCCGTACAATGAGCAGTTCTTC; CDR3 protein: CASSDAPYNEQFF
V gene: TRBV7-2; clone size: few; J gene: TRBJ2-5; D gene: TRBD2; CDR3 DNA: TGTGCCAGCAGCGAAGGCGGGAGGGCCGGGGAGACCCAGTACTTC; CDR3 protein: CASSEGGRAGETQYF
V gene: TRBV7-2; clone size: few; J gene: TRBJ2-6; D gene: .; CDR3 DNA: TGTGCCAGCAGTCGGGACTCTGGGGCCAACGTCCTGACTTTC; CDR3 protein: CASSRDSGANVLTF
V gene: TRBV5-6; clone size: .; J gene: TRBJ1-3; D gene: .; CDR3 DNA: TGTGCCAGCAGCTGGGGACGGCACTCTGGAAACACCATATATTTT; CDR3 protein: CASSWGRHSGNTIYF
V gene: TRBV10-3; clone size: .; J gene: TRBJ2-2; D gene: .; CDR3 DNA: TGTGCCATCTCTTGGGCCGGGGAGCTGTTTTTT; CDR3 protein: CAISWAGELFF
V gene: TRBV28; clone size: .; J gene: TRBJ2-3; D gene: TRBD1; CDR3 DNA: TGTGCCAGCGGGGGACAGGTCACAGATACGCAGTATTTT; CDR3 protein: CASGGQVTDTQYF
V gene: TRBV4-2; clone size: .; J gene: TRBJ1-2; D gene: TRBD1; CDR3 DNA: TGTGCCAGCAGCCAAGAAACAGGGGGCGCGTATGGCTACACCTTC; CDR3 protein: CASSQETGGAYGYTF
V gene: TRBV5-1; clone size: .; J gene: TRBJ2-3; D gene: .; CDR3 DNA: TGCGCCAGCAGCTTGGACAGGGCCGATACGCAGTATTTT; CDR3 protein: CASSLDRADTQYF
V gene: TRBV4-2; clone size: .; J gene: TRBJ1-2; D gene: .; CDR3 DNA: TGTGCCAGCAGCCAGGTTACAGGGACCAGCTATGGCTACACCTTC; CDR3 protein: CASSQVTGTSYGYTF
V gene: TRBV28; clone size: .; J gene: TRBJ1-4; D gene: .; CDR3 DNA: TGTGCCAGCCGCTGGGGCAGCCTTAATGAAAAACTGTTTTTT; CDR3 protein: CASRWGSLNEKLFF
V gene: TRBV7-2; clone size: .; J gene: TRBJ1-2; D gene: .; CDR3 DNA: TGTGCCAGCAGCTTGCGAGGAGGCTACACCTTC; CDR3 protein: CASSLRGGYTF
V gene: TRBV4-3; clone size: .; J gene: TRBJ2-5; D gene: .; CDR3 DNA: TGCGCCAGCAGCCAAGGTACACTCGGGGGAGAGACCCAGTACTTC; CDR3 protein: CASSQGTLGGETQYF
V gene: TRBV11-2; clone size: .; J gene: TRBJ2-7; D gene: .; CDR3 DNA: TGTGCCAGCAGCCGCCATTGGGGACACCTTCCGGGAGAGCAGTACTTC; CDR3 protein: CASSRHWGHLPGEQYF
V gene: TRBV5-4; clone size: .; J gene: TRBJ2-7; D gene: .; CDR3 DNA: TGTGCCAGCAGCTTGAATACAGGCGAGCAGTACTTC; CDR3 protein: CASSLNTGEQYF
V gene: TRBV4-2; clone size: .; J gene: TRBJ1-3; D gene: TRBD1; CDR3 DNA: TGTGCCAGCAGCCAGAAGGGACAGGGAACTGGAAACACCATATATTTT; CDR3 protein: CASSQKGQGTGNTIYF
V gene: TRBV9; clone size: .; J gene: TRBJ2-4; D gene: TRBD1; CDR3 DNA: TGTGCCAGCTCCTATAGGGGGACAGGCTTGAACATTCAGTACTTC; CDR3 protein: CASSYRGTGLNIQYF
V gene: TRBV9; clone size: .; J gene: TRBJ2-2; D gene: .; CDR3 DNA: TGTGCCAGCAGCGTAGCCTCTTCTTGGCCCCGGGAGCTGTTTTTT; CDR3 protein: CASSVASSWPRELFF
V gene: TRBV5-8; clone size: .; J gene: TRBJ2-5; D gene: .; CDR3 DNA: TGTGCCAGCAGCATAGGAGTGGGAGAGACCCAGTACTTC; CDR3 protein: CASSIGVGETQYF
V gene: TRBV6-7; clone size: .; J gene: TRBJ2-3; D gene: .; CDR3 DNA: TGTGCCAGCAGTTACTCCAGGGAGAGCCATGGTTCGGATACGCAGTATTTT; CDR3 protein: CASSYSRESHGSDTQYF
V gene: TRBV27; clone size: .; J gene: TRBJ2-7; D gene: TRBD1; CDR3 DNA: TGTGCCAGCAACCGAGGGACAGGGGTCGATGAGCAGTACTTC; CDR3 protein: CASNRGTGVDEQYF
V gene: TRBV4-3; clone size: once; J gene: TRBJ2-7; D gene: TRBD2; CDR3 DNA: TGCGCCAGCAGCCAAGTCGGGGGGGGCTGGGCGTCTACTTCGTACGAGCAGTACTTC; CDR3 protein: CASSQVGGGWASTSYEQYF
V gene: TRBV5-6; clone size: .; J gene: TRBJ2-5; D gene: TRBD1; CDR3 DNA: TGTGCCAGCAGCTTACAGGGGGCTCGAGAGACCCAGTACTTC; CDR3 protein: CASSLQGARETQYF
V gene: TRBV6-4; clone size: .; J gene: TRBJ2-3; D gene: TRBD1; CDR3 DNA: TGTGCCAGCAGTGACGGGCAGGGGGCAGATACGCAGTATTTT; CDR3 protein: CASSDGQGADTQYF
V gene: TRBV4-2; clone size: .; J gene: TRBJ2-2; D gene: .; CDR3 DNA: TGTGCCAGCAGCCAAGAATACGTCCAGGAGGAGCTGTTTTTT; CDR3 protein: CASSQEYVQEELFF
V gene: TRBV14; clone size: many; J gene: TRBJ2-5; D gene: .; CDR3 DNA: TGTGCCAGCAGCCAAGCTCGGCAGACGGGCACCCAGTACTTC; CDR3 protein: CASSQARQTGTQYF
V gene: TRBV7-9; clone size: .; J gene: TRBJ2-1; D gene: .; CDR3 DNA: TGTGCCAGCAGCCTCTTAGGACAGAAGGAGTTCTTC; CDR3 protein: CASSLLGQKEFF
V gene: TRBV9; clone size: .; J gene: TRBJ2-1; D gene: TRBD2; CDR3 DNA: TGTGCCAGCAGCGTAGGACTAGCGGGAGCCGCTGAGCAGTTCTTC; CDR3 protein: CASSVGLAGAAEQFF
V gene: TRBV7-9; clone size: .; J gene: TRBJ1-4; D gene: .; CDR3 DNA: TGTGCCAGCAGCTTCGGCCAGGGTAATGAAAAACTGTTTTTT; CDR3 protein: CASSFGQGNEKLFF
V gene: TRBV2; clone size: .; J gene: TRBJ2-2; D gene: TRBD2; CDR3 DNA: TGTGCCAGCAGCCTGACTAGCGGGAGGAGTTTTACCGGGGAGCTGTTTTTT; CDR3 protein: CASSLTSGRSFTGELFF
V gene: TRBV2; clone size: .; J gene: TRBJ2-5; D gene: .; CDR3 DNA: TGTGCCAGCAGGCAGGGTGAGACCCAGTACTTC; CDR3 protein: CASRQGETQYF
V gene: TRBV5-1; clone size: many; J gene: TRBJ1-1; D gene: .; CDR3 DNA: TGCGCCAGCAGCTTGGACGGCAGGATGAACACTGAAGCTTTCTTT; CDR3 protein: CASSLDGRMNTEAFF
V gene: TRBV28; clone size: .; J gene: TRBJ1-4; D gene: TRBD1; CDR3 DNA: TGTGCCAACAAGGGACAGGGGGCTGAAAAACTGTTTTTT; CDR3 protein: CANKGQGAEKLFF
V gene: TRBV5-1; clone size: .; J gene: TRBJ2-1; D gene: .; CDR3 DNA: TGCGCCAGCAGCTTGGGGAACGCGTACAATGAGCAGTTCTTC; CDR3 protein: CASSLGNAYNEQFF
V gene: TRBV30; clone size: .; J gene: TRBJ2-7; D gene: .; CDR3 DNA: TGTGCCTGGAGCCGTAGCGTGGGGGGCTCCTACGAGCAGTACTTC; CDR3 protein: CAWSRSVGGSYEQYF
V gene: TRBV9; clone size: .; J gene: TRBJ2-5; D gene: .; CDR3 DNA: TGTGCCAGCAGCCCCCGACTAGGAGAGACCCAGTACTTC; CDR3 protein: CASSPRLGETQYF
V gene: TRBV2; clone size: .; J gene: TRBJ2-6; D gene: .; CDR3 DNA: TGTGCCAGCAGTGAGAGTGACTCTGGGGCCAACGTCCTGACTTTC; CDR3 protein: CASSESDSGANVLTF
V gene: TRBV6-1; clone size: .; J gene: TRBJ2-2; D gene: TRBD1; CDR3 DNA: TGTGCCAGCAGCACAGGGGGTGGGGGGGAGCTGTTTTTT; CDR3 protein: CASSTGGGGELFF
V gene: TRBV7-2; clone size: .; J gene: TRBJ2-5; D gene: .; CDR3 DNA: TGTGCCAGCAGCTTAGTACTGGGAAAGGAGGAGACCCAGTACTTC; CDR3 protein: CASSLVLGKEETQYF
V gene: TRBV11-3; clone size: .; J gene: TRBJ2-7; D gene: .; CDR3 DNA: TGTGCCAGCAGCCGGGGCGGTAACTACGAGCAGTACTTC; CDR3 protein: CASSRGGNYEQYF
V gene: TRBV5-1; clone size: few; J gene: TRBJ2-1; D gene: .; CDR3 DNA: TGCGCCAGCAGCTTGGTCGGAACCTACAATGAGCAGTTCTTC; CDR3 protein: CASSLVGTYNEQFF
V gene: TRBV7-3; clone size: .; J gene: TRBJ2-2; D gene: TRBD1; CDR3 DNA: TGTGCCAGCAGCTTACACAGGGGGACGGCCGGGGAGCTGTTTTTT; CDR3 protein: CASSLHRGTAGELFF